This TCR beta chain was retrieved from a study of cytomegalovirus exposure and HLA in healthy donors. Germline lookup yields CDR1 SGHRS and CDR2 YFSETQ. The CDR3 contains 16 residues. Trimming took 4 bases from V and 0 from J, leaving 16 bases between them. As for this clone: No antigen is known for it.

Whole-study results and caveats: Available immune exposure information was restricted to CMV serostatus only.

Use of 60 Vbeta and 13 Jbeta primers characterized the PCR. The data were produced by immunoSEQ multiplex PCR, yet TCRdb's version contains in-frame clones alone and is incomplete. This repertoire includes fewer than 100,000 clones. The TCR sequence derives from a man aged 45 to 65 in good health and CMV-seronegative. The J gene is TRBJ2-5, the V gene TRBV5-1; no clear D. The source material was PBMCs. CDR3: CASSINSSPYQETQYF. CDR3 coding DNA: TGCGCCAGCAGCATAAATAGTAGCCCTTACCAAGAGACCCAGTACTTC.